One and the same sample provided the 3 T cell receptor beta chains below, sequenced in a study of CD8+ T cells in alopecia areata. Sample treatment: oral pan-JAK inhibitor, 5-10 mg twice daily. Sequencing templates came from extracted RNA that was reverse transcribed into cDNA. Using immunoSEQ multiplex PCR, the repertoire was profiled, and TCRdb retains in-frame clones only, with some absent. This repertoire shows 150,000 to 200,000 clones, about three fifths found once; its top ten account for around 3%. The sample consisted of CD4+ T cells sorted from blood, taken at week 4, from a patient treated with tofacitinib. The receptor source for this set is a human donor with alopecia areata.

This clone has only one observation. The gene calls are TRBV6-5 and TRBJ2-3, with 11 bases matching TRBD1. The ends lost 7 bases at V and 5 bases at J; junction bases unmatched: 8. The CDR3 is made up of 15 amino acids. The germline gives CDR1 MNHEY, CDR2 SVGAGI. CDR3 sequence (DNA): TGTGCCAGCACGAGGGGACAGGGGGTTGGAGATACGCAGTATTTT. Its protein product is CASTRGQGVGDTQYF.

This clone was recorded only once. The gene calls are TRBV6-8 and TRBJ2-5; D is possibly TRBD1 (5 bases). This CDR3 has 12 amino acids. Germline assignment: CDR1 MNHGY and CDR2 SAAAGT. The V end was cut by 7 bases, the J end by 3 bases, with 9 bases between. The CDR3 DNA reads as TGTGCCAGCATCGACAGAAAAGAGACCCAGTACTTC. Translation: CASIDRKETQYF.

The chain recombines TRBV5-1 with TRBJ2-3, with a weak D call TRBD1 (5 bases). The V gene lost 0 bases and the J gene lost 2 bases, with 7 bases spanning the gap. Germline V gene data show CDR1 as SGHRS and CDR2 as YFSETQ. The CDR3 sequence is 14 residues long. CDR3 DNA sequence: TGCGCCAGCAGCTTGGACAGGATCACAGATACGCAGTATTTT. Encoded protein: CASSLDRITDTQYF.